This TCR beta chain was sequenced during a study of blood T cell repertoires in COVID-19. Looking at the study overall: Samples representing acute and convalescent COVID-19 were sourced from the United States, Italy and Spain. T cells, B-cell-depleted T cells, or PBMCs provided the cDNA or gDNA that served as material.

In the authors' workflow: Estimation of nucleated cell counts relied on the amplification of reference gene primers. The assay was immunoSEQ multiplex PCR, and TCRdb's table has in-frame clones only and misses some. V, J and clone size are those of that table, while D and trimming were read from the DNA. The sample has roughly 120,000 clones, roughly four fifths seen once; the top ten hold over 6.5%. The origin of this receptor is a human donor in a cohort sampled during active COVID-19. What was sequenced was peripheral blood.

The CDR3 region is CASSLRGGDEQYF. CDR3 bases: TGCGCCAGCAGCTTGCGCGGGGGGGACGAGCAGTACTTC. V and J are TRBV5-1 and TRBJ2-7; the match to TRBD2 covers 9 bases. CDR3 length: 13 residues. Per the germline V gene, CDR1 is SGHRS and CDR2 is YFSETQ. J lost 5 bases, V lost 1 base, and 1 base had no gene match.